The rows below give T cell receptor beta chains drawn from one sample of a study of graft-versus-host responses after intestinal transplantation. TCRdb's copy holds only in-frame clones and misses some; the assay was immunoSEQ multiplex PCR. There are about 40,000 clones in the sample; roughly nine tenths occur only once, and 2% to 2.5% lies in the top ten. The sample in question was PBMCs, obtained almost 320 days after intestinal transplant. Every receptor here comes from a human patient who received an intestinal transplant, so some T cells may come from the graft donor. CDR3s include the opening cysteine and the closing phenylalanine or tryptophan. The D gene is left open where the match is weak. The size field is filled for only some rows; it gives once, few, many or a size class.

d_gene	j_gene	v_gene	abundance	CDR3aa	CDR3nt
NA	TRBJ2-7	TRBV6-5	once	CASTIDRVGSYEQYF	TGTGCCAGCACCATAGATAGAGTGGGGTCCTACGAGCAGTACTTC
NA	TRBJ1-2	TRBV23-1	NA	CAVLVGASSYGYTF	TGCGCCGTCCTTGTAGGGGCCTCCTCCTATGGCTACACCTTC
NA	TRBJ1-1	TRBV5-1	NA	CASSFKGNTEAFF	TGCGCCAGCAGCTTCAAGGGGAACACTGAAGCTTTCTTT
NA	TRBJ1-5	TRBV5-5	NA	CASSLKANQPQHF	TGTGCCAGCAGCTTGAAAGCTAATCAGCCCCAGCATTTT
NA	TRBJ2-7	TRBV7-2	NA	CASSLVGLSYEQYF	TGTGCCAGCAGCTTAGTCGGACTCTCCTACGAGCAGTACTTC
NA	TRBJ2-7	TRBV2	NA	CASSDSDPYF	TGTGCCAGCAGTGATTCTGACCCGTACTTC
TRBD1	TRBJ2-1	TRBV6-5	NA	CASRRSGQVYNEQFF	TGTGCCAGCAGGCGCTCGGGACAGGTCTACAATGAGCAGTTCTTC
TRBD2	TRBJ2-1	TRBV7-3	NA	CASSLLAGGPNEQFF	TGTGCCAGCAGCTTACTCGCGGGAGGCCCTAATGAGCAGTTCTTC
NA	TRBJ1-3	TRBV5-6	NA	CASSLAGNTIYF	TGTGCCAGCAGCTTGGCAGGAAACACCATATATTTT
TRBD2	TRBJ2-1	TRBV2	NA	CASIRLAGIYNEQFF	TGTGCCAGCATCCGCTTAGCGGGGATCTACAATGAGCAGTTCTTC
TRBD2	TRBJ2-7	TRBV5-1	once	CASSRTSGGSYEQYF	TGCGCCAGCAGCCGAACTAGCGGGGGTTCCTACGAGCAGTACTTC
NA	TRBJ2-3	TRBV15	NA	CATSRSLGRGTSTDTQYF	TGTGCCACCAGCAGAAGTTTGGGTCGCGGAACTAGCACAGATACGCAGTATTTT
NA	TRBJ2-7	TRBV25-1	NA	CASSEGDTFSSYEQYF	TGTGCCAGCAGTGAAGGGGACACTTTCAGCTCCTACGAGCAGTACTTC
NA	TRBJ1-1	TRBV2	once	CASSDMSEAFF	TGTGCCAGCAGTGACATGAGTGAAGCTTTCTTT
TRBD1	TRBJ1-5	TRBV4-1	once	CASSQDGQGNQPQHF	TGCGCCAGCAGCCAAGATGGACAGGGTAATCAGCCCCAGCATTTT
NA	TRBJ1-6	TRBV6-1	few	CASSDSSYNSPLHF	TGTGCCAGCAGTGACAGCTCCTATAATTCACCCCTCCACTTT
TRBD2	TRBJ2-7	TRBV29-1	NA	CRGGEGLAGERYF	TGCCGCGGGGGGGAGGGACTAGCGGGAGAAAGGTACTTC
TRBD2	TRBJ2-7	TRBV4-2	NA	CASSQELAGEQYF	TGTGCCAGCAGCCAAGAGTTAGCGGGGGAGCAGTACTTC
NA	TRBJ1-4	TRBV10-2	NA	CASSPITAYEKLFF	TGCGCCAGCAGTCCCATCACAGCGTATGAAAAACTGTTTTTT
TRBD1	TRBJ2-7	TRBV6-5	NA	CASSYGQGAYEQYF	TGTGCCAGCAGTTACGGACAGGGGGCCTACGAGCAGTACTTC
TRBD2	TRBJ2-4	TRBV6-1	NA	CASSEYTSGRNIQYF	TGTGCCAGCAGTGAATATACTAGCGGGAGGAACATTCAGTACTTC
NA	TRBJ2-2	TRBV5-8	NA	CASSRRVGELFF	TGTGCCAGCAGCCGTCGAGTCGGGGAGCTGTTTTTT
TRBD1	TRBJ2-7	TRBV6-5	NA	CASRGRGSSYEQYF	TGTGCCAGCAGGGGCAGGGGGTCCTCCTACGAGCAGTACTTC
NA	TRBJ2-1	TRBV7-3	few	CASSLNSVAYNEQFF	TGTGCCAGCAGCTTAAATAGCGTTGCCTACAATGAGCAGTTCTTC
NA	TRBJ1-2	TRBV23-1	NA	CASNQWRGVDLNGYTF	TGCGCCAGCAACCAATGGCGCGGGGTTGATCTTAATGGCTACACCTTC
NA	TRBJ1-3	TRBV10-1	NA	CARPEGDTIYF	TGCGCCAGACCCGAAGGAGACACCATATATTTT
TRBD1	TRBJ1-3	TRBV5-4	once	CASSSLDRRGSGNTIYF	TGTGCCAGCAGCTCACTGGACAGGCGCGGTTCTGGAAACACCATATATTTT
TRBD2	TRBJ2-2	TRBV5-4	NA	CASSGRATSGGSTGELFF	TGTGCCAGCAGCGGCCGGGCCACTAGCGGGGGGAGCACCGGGGAGCTGTTTTTT
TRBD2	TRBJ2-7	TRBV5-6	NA	CASKRLAGGPALSEQYF	TGTGCCAGCAAAAGACTAGCGGGAGGGCCGGCCCTTAGCGAGCAGTACTTC
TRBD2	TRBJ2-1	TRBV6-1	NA	CASSEPVAGGLDEQFF	TGTGCCAGCAGTGAACCGGTAGCGGGAGGTTTGGATGAGCAGTTCTTC
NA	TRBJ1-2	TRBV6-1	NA	CASSEGWGSYYGYTF	TGTGCCAGCAGTGAAGGTTGGGGGTCCTACTATGGCTACACCTTC
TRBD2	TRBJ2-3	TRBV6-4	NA	CASSGGGATDTQYF	TGTGCCAGCAGTGGCGGGGGGGCCACAGATACGCAGTATTTT
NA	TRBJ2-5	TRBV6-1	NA	CASSEVWGPQETQYF	TGTGCCAGCAGTGAAGTGTGGGGGCCCCAAGAGACCCAGTACTTC
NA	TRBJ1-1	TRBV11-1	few	CASSLGRRDTEAFF	TGTGCCAGCAGCCTGGGCAGGCGGGACACTGAAGCTTTCTTT
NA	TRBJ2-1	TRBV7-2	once	CASSLSSPSYNEQFF	TGTGCCAGCAGCTTAAGCTCCCCCTCCTACAATGAGCAGTTCTTC
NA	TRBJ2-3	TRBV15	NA	CATSRVAISTDTQYF	TGTGCCACCAGCAGAGTTGCGATTAGCACAGATACGCAGTATTTT
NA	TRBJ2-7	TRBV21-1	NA	CASSKDRPPYEQYF	TGTGCCAGCAGCAAAGACAGGCCCCCCTACGAGCAGTACTTC
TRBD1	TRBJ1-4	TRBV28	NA	CASSLIIYYRGRREKLFF	TGTGCCAGCAGTCTAATTATTTACTACAGGGGGCGAAGGGAAAAACTGTTTTTT
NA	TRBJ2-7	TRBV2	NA	CASSDGRGLGEQYF	TGTGCCAGCAGTGATGGGCGGGGTCTGGGGGAGCAGTACTTC
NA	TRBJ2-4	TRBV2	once	CASSDLSYTASAKNIQYF	TGTGCCAGCAGTGACCTTAGTTACACGGCATCAGCCAAAAACATTCAGTACTTC
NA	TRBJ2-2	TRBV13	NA	CASTLPADTGELFF	TGTGCCAGCACCCTACCGGCGGACACCGGGGAGCTGTTTTTT
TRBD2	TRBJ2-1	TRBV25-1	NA	CASSDSRGEGRDEQFF	TGTGCCAGCAGTGATTCTCGGGGGGAGGGCCGTGATGAGCAGTTCTTC
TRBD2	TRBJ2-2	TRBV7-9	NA	CASSPPGLAGYANTGELFF	TGTGCCAGCAGCCCCCCCGGACTAGCGGGTTACGCGAACACCGGGGAGCTGTTTTTT
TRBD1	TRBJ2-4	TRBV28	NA	CASSRAGGVAKNIQYF	TGTGCCAGCAGCCGAGCAGGGGGCGTCGCCAAAAACATTCAGTACTTC
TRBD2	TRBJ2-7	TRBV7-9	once	CASSLQGASGGYEQYF	TGTGCCAGCAGTCTCCAGGGGGCTAGCGGGGGATACGAGCAGTACTTC
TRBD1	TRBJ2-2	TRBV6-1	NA	CASSVTGTGGNRELFF	TGTGCCAGCAGTGTCACCGGGACAGGGGGCAACCGGGAGCTGTTTTTT
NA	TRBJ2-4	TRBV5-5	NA	CASSLGLANSWAKNIQYF	TGTGCCAGCAGCTTGGGCCTAGCGAACTCTTGGGCCAAAAACATTCAGTACTTC
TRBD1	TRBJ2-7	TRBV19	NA	CASSAGQGIEQYF	TGTGCCAGTAGTGCAGGACAGGGTATCGAGCAGTACTTC
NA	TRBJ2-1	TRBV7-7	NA	CASSGGANEQFF	TGTGCCAGCAGCGGGGGGGCCAATGAGCAGTTCTTC
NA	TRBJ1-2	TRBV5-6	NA	CASSRIRGAQDGYTF	TGTGCCAGCAGCCGAATCCGGGGGGCGCAGGATGGCTACACCTTC
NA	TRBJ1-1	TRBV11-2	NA	CASSLEAGNTEAFF	TGTGCCAGCAGCTTAGAGGCGGGAAACACTGAAGCTTTCTTT
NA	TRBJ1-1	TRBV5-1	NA	CASDRGAVPEAFF	TGCGCCAGCGATCGGGGGGCGGTCCCTGAAGCTTTCTTT
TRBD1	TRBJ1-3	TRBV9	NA	CASSTRGQSGNTIYF	TGTGCCAGCAGCACCCGGGGACAGAGTGGAAACACCATATATTTT
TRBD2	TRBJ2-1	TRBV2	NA	CASKNLAGGGNEQFF	TGTGCCAGCAAGAATCTAGCGGGAGGTGGTAATGAGCAGTTCTTC
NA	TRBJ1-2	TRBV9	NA	CASSVAGDYGYTF	TGTGCCAGCAGCGTAGCGGGGGACTATGGCTACACCTTC
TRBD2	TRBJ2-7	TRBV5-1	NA	CASRTSGSQSYEQYF	TGCGCCAGCAGAACTAGCGGGAGCCAATCCTACGAGCAGTACTTC
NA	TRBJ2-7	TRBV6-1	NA	CASNRGWDFSYEQYF	TGTGCCAGCAACCGAGGGTGGGACTTCTCCTACGAGCAGTACTTC
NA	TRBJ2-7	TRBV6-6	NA	CASSYMGLTYEQYF	TGTGCCAGCAGTTACATGGGCCTTACCTACGAGCAGTACTTC
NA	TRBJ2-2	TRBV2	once	CASSDRATGELFF	TGTGCCAGCAGTGACCGGGCCACCGGGGAGCTGTTTTTT